These 29 T cell receptor beta chains were all obtained from the same sample, sequenced in a study of tumor-infiltrating lymphocytes in primary liver carcinoma. From around 500 ng total RNA, TCR beta cDNA was generated with a primer in the constant region. Amplification in three nested multiplex PCR rounds with slightly modified ARM-PCR gave rise to TCR beta libraries. It was with TRBV1-TRBV30 forward primers and a C-beta reverse primer that the first two PCR rounds were run, at around 9 cycles each. TCRdb used MiXCR to reprocess the multiplex PCR reads, holding one entry per CDR3 protein. In the table there are 150,000 to 200,000 distinct CDR3 sequences, less than 65% of which are singletons. Blood RNA originated from unsorted whole blood, with germline DNA additionally extracted. The material sequenced was peripheral blood. The receptors were gathered from a middle-aged man with primary liver carcinoma and hepatitis B virus infection.

About this clonotype: A read error may account for a junction end that differs from germline. The chain combines TRBV11-2 with TRBJ1-6; 7 nucleotides align to TRBD1. This CDR3 has 16 amino acids. Germline V gene sequence: CDR1 SGHAT, CDR2 FQNNGV. CDR3: CASSLGGTVRGSPLHF. DNA for the CDR3: TGTGCCAGTAGCTTAGGTGGGACAGTGCGCGGTTCACCCCTCCACTTT.

The chain is built from TRBV29-1 and TRBJ2-2, with a tentative D call TRBD2 (5 bases). Germline-derived CDR1 and CDR2 are SQVTM and ANQGSEA. The CDR3 covers 12 residues. Trimming stripped 2 bases from V and 7 bases from J, with 8 bases between. CDR3: CSVESRGGELFF. The CDR3 region has the DNA TGCAGCGTTGAATCACGGGGCGGGGAGCTGTTTTTT.

In the case of this clonotype: A read error may account for a junction end that differs from germline. The chain uses TRBV11-2 and TRBJ2-1, with D hard to call. The CDR3 totals 14 residues. Germline loops: CDR1 SGHAT, CDR2 FQNNGV. This chain's CDR3 is CASSLMQENNEQFF. The CDR3 DNA reads as TGTGCCAGTAGCTTAATGCAGGAGAACAATGAGCAGTTCTTC.

This clonotype was seen ten or more times. The V and J genes are TRBV11-2 and TRBJ2-2; either TRBD1 or TRBD2 may fit D (5 bases each). The CDR3 sequence is 15 residues long. Germline V gene data show CDR1 as SGHAT and CDR2 as FQNNGV. The ends were cut back, 4 bases at V and 3 bases at J, with 12 bases in the middle. CDR3 amino acids: CASSWGSGHTGELFF. The CDR3, as DNA: TGTGCCAGCAGCTGGGGGAGCGGACACACCGGGGAGCTGTTTTTT.

With regard to this clonotype: A much larger clonotype is one base distant, so this may be a read error. This chain connects TRBV11-1 to TRBJ2-1; D possibly uses TRBD1 or TRBD2 (5 bases each). The CDR3 spans 16 residues. The germline V and J ends were trimmed by 5 bases and 11 bases, with 25 bases remaining between them. Per germline, CDR1 SGHAT and CDR2 FQDESV (reference sequence). The CDR3 loop reads CASSVRGDLVGVQQFF. The CDR3 nucleotides are TGTGCCAGCAGCGTACGGGGCGACCTAGTGGGAGTTCAGCAGTTCTTC.

This chain connects TRBV11-2 to TRBJ1-1; D unresolved. The CDR3 totals 13 residues. Trimming cost V 6 bases and J 1 base, with 9 bases left between them. Germline V gives CDR1 SGHAT, CDR2 FQNNGV. The CDR3 nucleotides read TGTGCCAGCAGTTTCAACAGGAACACTGAAGCTTTCTTT. This gives the protein CASSFNRNTEAFF.

On this clonotype: One end of the junction is discordant with germline, which a read error may explain. The gene calls are TRBV11-1 and TRBJ2-5; the D is unclear. There are 13 residues in the CDR3. CDR1 and CDR2 from the germline V gene are SGHAT and FQDESV (reference sequence). The DNA of the CDR3 is TGTGCCAGCATCTTAGACATGCAAGAGACCCAATACTTC. The encoded protein is CASILDMQETQYF.

This clonotype has more than one count but fewer than ten. The chain has TRBV6-6 and TRBJ2-7, with TRBD2 as a possible D gene (5 bases). CDR1 MNHNY and CDR2 SVGAGI come from the germline V gene (reference sequence). This CDR3 region has 14 residues. V lost 10 bases to trimming and J lost 6 bases, with 22 bases between them. CDR3 sequence reads: CATGREGGQLEQYF. For the CDR3, the DNA is TGTGCCACCGGACGAGAGGGCGGGCAGCTCGAGCAGTACTTC.

As for this clonotype: One junction end does not reproduce the germline sequence, and a read error may be involved. The rearrangement links TRBV11-2 to TRBJ2-7; weak D call: TRBD1 (5 bases). Germline values: CDR1 SGHAT, CDR2 FQNNGV. This CDR3 has 14 amino acids. CDR3 sequence: CASSLIQGSYEQHF. The CDR3 DNA sequence: TGTGCCAGCAGCTTAATTCAGGGCTCCTACGAGCAGCACTTC.

On this clonotype itself: A much larger clone is a single base away; this may be a read error. The chain employs TRBV12-3 or TRBV12-4 and TRBJ1-5, with D hard to call. The CDR3 covers 15 residues. The CDR3 DNA follows: TGTGCCAGCAGTTTATCAGGAAATAGCCATCAGCCCCAGCATTTT. It yields the protein CASSLSGNSHQPQHF.

This clonotype was picked up a small number of times. The junction departs from the called germline gene at one end, perhaps through a read error. The rearrangement links TRBV11-2 to TRBJ2-7, with D unclear. This CDR3 contains 14 residues. Germline V gives CDR1 SGHAT, CDR2 FQNNGV. The CDR3 region is CGSSLTDGAYEQYF. CDR3 coding DNA: TGTGGTAGTAGCTTAACCGACGGAGCCTACGAACAGTACTTC.

Note on this clonotype: As the CDR3 is not closed by the conserved phenylalanine or tryptophan, this likely results from a read error. This chain connects TRBV12-3 or TRBV12-4 to TRBJ2-5; 10 nucleotides agree with TRBD2. The ends lost 5 bases at V and 4 bases at J; junction bases unmatched: 4. The CDR3 has 14 residues. CDR3 sequence reads: CASSIGTSVETQYL. CDR3 bases: TGTGCCAGCAGTATCGGGACTAGCGTAGAGACCCAGTACCTC.

This clonotype was found once. V usage is TRBV20-1 and J usage is TRBJ1-2; D remains ambiguous. Germline V gives CDR1 DFQATT, CDR2 SNEGSKA (reference sequence). This CDR3 region has 13 residues. Trimming removed 0 bases at V and 5 bases at J, with 10 bases between. CDR3 residues: CSARDAASYGYTF. The CDR3 nucleotides are TGCAGTGCTAGAGATGCGGCCTCTTATGGCTACACCTTC.

In its sample, this clonotype was seen a few times. A much larger clone lies one base from this, so it may be a read error. The gene calls are TRBV11-1 and TRBJ1-1; tentatively, D is TRBD1 (5 bases). Trimming cost V 3 bases and J 4 bases, with 12 bases left between them. The CDR3 is 14 residues long. Germline lookup yields CDR1 SGHAT and CDR2 FQDESV (reference sequence). CDR3 residues: CASSFSGKGTEAFF. In DNA form, the CDR3 reads TGTGCCAGCAGCTTCTCAGGGAAGGGCACTGAAGCTTTCTTT.

The chain combines TRBV11-2 with TRBJ2-1, with D maybe TRBD2 (5 bases). The germline gives CDR1 SGHAT, CDR2 FQNNGV. The CDR3 contains 13 residues. Trimming left V 1 base short and J 14 bases short, with 15 bases between. For the CDR3, the DNA is TGTGCCAGCAGCTTAGTCCCGTTGGTGGAGGAGTTCTTC. Its translation is CASSLVPLVEEFF. The complete variable domain, with remaining parts taken from reference TRBV11-2 and TRBJ2-1, reads EAGVAQSPRYKIIEKRQSVAFWCNPISGHATLYWYQQILGQGPKLLIQFQNNGVVDDSQLPKDRFSAERLKGVDSTLKIQPAKLEDSAVYLCASSLVPLVEEFFGPGTRLTVL.

With respect to this clonotype: A much larger clone differs from this one at a single base, so this may be a read error. This chain connects TRBV11-1 to TRBJ2-5, with 7 bases fitting TRBD1. Germline values: CDR1 SGHAT, CDR2 FQDESV (reference sequence). This CDR3 is built from 15 residues. Here the CDR3 reads CANSRTGTAQETQYF. For the CDR3, the DNA is TGTGCCAACAGCCGAACCGGGACAGCGCAAGAGACCCAGTACTTC.

This clonotype has just a few counts. This chain links TRBV6-1 with TRBJ1-2, with TRBD1 identical over 8 bases. Germline V CDR1 and CDR2: MNHNS, SASEGT. The CDR3 loop spans 15 amino acids. J was trimmed by 6 bases and V by 3 bases; bases with no gene match: 9. The CDR3 is CASSDPGGQGHGYTF. The DNA for the CDR3 is TGTGCCAGCAGTGACCCCGGAGGACAGGGTCATGGCTACACCTTC.

This chain joins TRBV28 and TRBJ2-3, with a tentative D call TRBD1 (6 bases). With 7 bases removed from V and 5 bases from J, the gap between germline ends came to 16 bases. The germline V gene has CDR1 MDHEN and CDR2 SYDVKM. This CDR3 is 14 amino acids long. The CDR3 coding sequence is TGTGCCAGCATAAAAGGACAGCCCGGAGATACGCAGTATTTT. It specifies CASIKGQPGDTQYF.

The genes are TRBV11-2 and TRBJ2-4; D perhaps matches TRBD1 (6 bases). Deletions cut 10 bases from V and 8 bases from J, with 18 bases between. The CDR3 runs 13 residues. Germline CDR1 and CDR2: SGHAT and FQNNGV. The CDR3 sequence: CAIGRGGQDIQYF. CDR3 in DNA: TGTGCCATAGGCAGGGGTGGTCAAGACATTCAGTACTTC.

With respect to this clonotype: At one of its ends the junction is not consistent with the germline gene, which may arise from a read error. The CDR3 is CASSLLSSRGTYGHTF. In DNA form, the CDR3 reads TGTGCCAGCAGCCTACTCTCTTCGCGGGGGACCTATGGCCACACCTTC. The chain links TRBV4-2 to TRBJ1-2, with a possible D match to TRBD1 (5 bases). Looked up from germline, CDR1 is LGHNA and CDR2 is YNFKEQ. The CDR3 is made up of 16 amino acids.

For this clonotype: A clone one base away is much larger, so this may be a read error. This rearrangement joins TRBV29-1 to TRBJ2-5, with D perhaps TRBD1 (5 bases). Trimming pared 4 bases from V and 5 bases from J, leaving 14 bases between. This CDR3 has 13 amino acids. Germline V gene sequence: CDR1 SQVTM, CDR2 ANQGSEA. The CDR3 sequence: CSVASLPGETQYF. CDR3 DNA sequence: TGCAGCGTTGCTTCCCTTCCAGGGGAGACCCAGTACTTC.

V and J are TRBV10-3 and TRBJ2-1; D is tentatively TRBD1 or TRBD2 (6 bases each). The CDR3 has 16 residues. Germline CDR1 and CDR2: ENHRY and SYGVKD. The V and J ends lost 0 bases and 0 bases respectively, with 9 bases between them. The CDR3 DNA reads TGTGCCATCAGTGAGTCGAGGGGGGCCTCCTACAATGAGCAGTTCTTC. Its translation is CAISESRGASYNEQFF.

In this sample, this clonotype turned up once. Lacking the conserved final phenylalanine or tryptophan, this CDR3 likely reflects a read error. The DNA is left out, because the CDR3 cannot be placed on it with certainty; the CDR3 is given as TCRdb lists it. The rearrangement uses TRBV6-1 and TRBJ1-6. From germline, CDR1 is MNHNS and CDR2 SASEGT. A total of 16 residues make up the CDR3, ends included. CDR3 sequence: CASSESPGRGNSPLRI.

The rearrangement links TRBV29-1 to TRBJ2-1; unclear D gene. Germline values: CDR1 SQVTM, CDR2 ANQGSEA. The CDR3 extends over 13 amino acids. V shed 0 bases and J shed 7 bases, with 10 bases lying between them. The CDR3 nucleotides are TGCAGCGTTGAAGATCTCCCCGCGAATGAGCAGTTCTTC. This translates into CSVEDLPANEQFF.

Regarding this clonotype: A junction boundary mismatches the germline segment, possibly from a read error. This sequence joins TRBV29-1 and TRBJ2-5; D gene unclear. Germline CDR1 reads SQVTM; CDR2 reads ANQGSEA. The CDR3 has 15 amino acids. CDR3 in amino acids: CRVDEVGLAQETQYF. The CDR3 DNA is TGCAGGGTTGACGAAGTAGGGTTGGCTCAAGAGACCCAGTACTTC.

The V gene is TRBV6-6, the J gene TRBJ1-2; 9 bases map to TRBD1. The CDR3 is 14 residues long. Unmatched junction bases numbered 8, after V lost 6 bases and J lost 6 bases. Germline loops: CDR1 MNHNY, CDR2 SVGAGI (reference sequence). CDR3 sequence reads: CASRRTGTGNGYTF. Here the CDR3 DNA reads TGTGCCAGCAGAAGAACCGGGACAGGGAATGGCTACACCTTC.

This chain links TRBV11-2 with TRBJ2-1; D remains unclear. The germline V gene encodes CDR1 SGHAT and CDR2 FQNNGV. The CDR3 length is 14 residues. The V end lost 3 bases, the J end lost 5 bases, and 11 bases lay between the germline ends. CDR3 nucleotide sequence: TGTGCCAGCAGCTTTTGGAGCGCCAACAATGAGCAGTTCTTC. This translates into CASSFWSANNEQFF.

The rearrangement uses TRBV29-1 and TRBJ2-1, with 8 positions matching TRBD1. J gave up 7 bases and V 6 bases, and 11 bases lay outside the gene matches. Germline assignment: CDR1 SQVTM and CDR2 ANQGSEA. The CDR3 is 14 residues long. The CDR3 spells CSVPTGQGGNEQFF. As DNA, the CDR3 is TGCAGCGTCCCCACCGGACAGGGTGGGAATGAGCAGTTCTTC.

To note about this clonotype: One end of the junction is discordant with germline, which a read error may explain. The V gene is TRBV29-1, the J gene TRBJ2-3; D unclear. The germline gives CDR1 SQVTM, CDR2 ANQGSEA. This CDR3 region has 13 residues. In DNA, the CDR3 is TGCAGCGTTGACCGTATTAGCACAGATACGCATTATTTT. It is translated as CSVDRISTDTHYF.